A single sample gave rise to the 24 T cell receptor beta chains below, sequenced in a study of a mutant IDH1 vaccine in newly diagnosed glioma. Time point specified: baseline, week 1 (first vaccination visit). The sample's treatment: pre-vaccination baseline after standard-of-care therapy. Some clones are missing from TCRdb's copy, which holds only in-frame ones; the method was immunoSEQ multiplex PCR. The sample holds about 38,000 clones, about nine tenths seen once. This specimen consisted of PBMCs, obtained from a glioma patient treated with radiotherapy, temozolomide or both. The receptors here all came from a man in his late teens or twenties with glioma.

The table lists this clone with a count of one. The CDR3: CAWSSSAGGGSAQYF. The CDR3 DNA sequence: TGTGCCTGGAGTTCGTCGGCAGGTGGTGGGTCGGCCCAGTACTTC. The V call is TRBV30, the J call TRBJ2-5; D is unresolved. The CDR3 contains 15 residues. With 2 bases removed from V and 9 bases from J, the gap between germline ends came to 22 bases. Germline V gives CDR1 GTSNPN, CDR2 SVGIG (reference sequence).

The rearrangement links TRBV5-1 to TRBJ2-7; D gene ambiguous. The V end was cut by 2 bases, the J end by 3 bases, with 9 bases between. Germline V gene sequence: CDR1 SGHRS, CDR2 YFSETQ. This CDR3 spans 13 amino acids. CDR3 region: CASSFQSYYEQYF. The CDR3 DNA sequence: TGCGCCAGCAGCTTCCAGAGCTACTACGAGCAGTACTTC.

The rearrangement joins TRBV7-8 to TRBJ1-3; D uncertain. This CDR3 has 16 residues. Germline lookup yields CDR1 SGHVS and CDR2 FQNEAQ. Between the trimmed V and J ends, which lost 1 base and 0 bases, there was a span of 10 bases. The CDR3 DNA reads TGTGCCAGCAGCTTAGGCGGACCGAGCTCTGGAAACACCATATATTTT. This translates into CASSLGGPSSGNTIYF.

This chain links TRBV19 with TRBJ2-5; D unclear. The CDR3 is 10 residues long. The V gene's germline CDR1 is LNHDA and CDR2 SQIVND (reference sequence). V lost 5 bases and J lost 5, with 3 bases in between. The CDR3 region is CASSGETQYF. The CDR3 DNA reads as TGTGCCAGTAGTGGGGAGACCCAGTACTTC.

The chain couples TRBV9 to TRBJ2-6, with 13 bases aligning to TRBD2. This CDR3 spans 19 amino acids. Per the germline V gene, CDR1 is SGDLS and CDR2 is YYNGEE. The ends lost 4 bases at V and 1 base at J; junction bases unmatched: 8. In nucleotides, the CDR3 is TGTGCCAGCAGCCCCTACGAACTAGCGGGAGGGTCTGGGGCCAACGTCCTGACTTTC. It is translated as CASSPYELAGGSGANVLTF.

The chain is built from TRBV5-4 and TRBJ1-2; a possible D gene is TRBD1 (6 bases). The length of the CDR3 is 14 residues. Trimming cost V 4 bases and J 5 bases, with 15 bases left between them. Germline lookup yields CDR1 SGHNT and CDR2 YYREEE (reference sequence). The CDR3 sequence is CASSPEGGEYGYTF. The CDR3 coding sequence is TGTGCCAGCAGCCCGGAGGGGGGAGAGTATGGCTACACCTTC.

The V gene is TRBV6-1, the J gene TRBJ1-5; D is possibly TRBD1 (5 bases). Germline V lookup: CDR1 MNHNS, CDR2 SASEGT. The CDR3 spans 16 residues. Between the trimmed V and J ends, which lost 2 bases and 2 bases, there was a span of 13 bases. This CDR3 reads CASSERRVDGNQPQHF. The CDR3, as DNA: TGTGCCAGCAGTGAACGCAGGGTTGATGGCAATCAGCCCCAGCATTTT.

The chain uses TRBV29-1 and TRBJ1-4; tentatively, D is TRBD1 (6 bases). Trimming pared 5 bases from V and 7 bases from J, leaving 11 bases between. Germline lookup yields CDR1 SQVTM and CDR2 ANQGSEA. The CDR3 covers 12 residues. CDR3 coding DNA: TGCAGCGTTCGGGGGGCGAGTGAAAAACTGTTTTTT. Translated, it gives CSVRGASEKLFF.

The V and J genes are TRBV14 and TRBJ2-3; D uncertain. The CDR3 covers 14 residues. The germline V gene has CDR1 SGHDN and CDR2 FVKESK. V lost 5 bases and J 8 bases, leaving 17 bases between the germline ends. The CDR3 reads CASSADTPTGTQYF. The CDR3 DNA follows: TGTGCCAGCAGCGCAGACACCCCGACTGGTACGCAGTATTTT.

The chain links TRBV5-4 to TRBJ2-2, with D perhaps matching TRBD2 (7 bases). V lost 2 bases and J lost 5, with 16 bases in between. Per germline, CDR1 SGHNT and CDR2 YYREEE (reference sequence). This CDR3 spans 16 amino acids. CDR3 region: CASSFLGGGVTGELFF. CDR3 nucleotide sequence: TGTGCCAGCAGCTTTTTGGGAGGGGGAGTTACCGGGGAGCTGTTTTTT.

The chain recombines TRBV6-1 with TRBJ1-1; TRBD1 might be the D (6 bases). This CDR3 has 15 residues. Trimming removed 2 bases from V and 6 bases from J, with 16 bases in between. Looked up from germline, CDR1 is MNHNS and CDR2 is SASEGT. The CDR3 nucleotides are TGTGCCAGCAGTGAATCCCCGGGGGGGCTCGCTGAAGCTTTCTTT. Encoded protein: CASSESPGGLAEAFF.

The chain recombines TRBV4-3 with TRBJ1-1, with D maybe TRBD1 (5 bases). V shed 1 base and J shed 2 bases, with 11 bases lying between them. The CDR3 contains 15 residues. Germline V CDR1 and CDR2: LGHNA, YSLEER. CDR3 nucleotides: TGCGCCAGCAGCCAAGGGGACCTTACCAACACTGAAGCTTTCTTT. Its translation is CASSQGDLTNTEAFF.

This clone came up a few times. The chain couples TRBV7-8 to TRBJ1-5; D gene uncertain. Germline-derived CDR1 and CDR2 are SGHVS and FQNEAQ. V was trimmed by 3 bases and J by 3 bases, leaving 9 bases between them. This CDR3 is 14 amino acids long. CDR3 in amino acids: CASSFPGSNQPQHF. The CDR3 region has the DNA TGTGCCAGCAGCTTCCCGGGATCCAATCAGCCCCAGCATTTT.

The chain employs TRBV28 and TRBJ1-1; a possible D gene is TRBD1 (6 bases). CDR1 and CDR2 (germline): MDHEN, SYDVKM. The CDR3 covers 14 residues. V was cut by 1 base and J by 11 bases, with 17 bases left in between. The chain's CDR3 is CASSLLGGQATAFF. Here the CDR3 DNA reads TGTGCCAGCAGTTTATTGGGGGGACAAGCGACTGCTTTCTTT.

A remark on this clone: Other DNA sequences in this sample translate to the same CDR3. The rearrangement joins TRBV9 to TRBJ1-5; no reliable D call. CDR1 and CDR2 (germline): SGDLS, YYNGEE. V lost 0 bases and J 4 bases, leaving 8 bases between the germline ends. The CDR3 totals 14 residues. DNA for the CDR3: TGTGCCAGCAGCGTAGATGGTGCTAATCAGCCCCAGCATTTT. Amino acid sequence: CASSVDGANQPQHF.

The rearrangement uses TRBV5-8 and TRBJ1-5; 8 nucleotides align to TRBD1. The germline CDR1 and CDR2 sequences are SGHTS and YDEGEE. This CDR3 region has 15 residues. J lost 7 bases, V lost 4 bases, and 10 bases had no gene match. Written as DNA, the CDR3 is TGTGCCAGCAGCCCGACAGGGGTAGTTGGCCAGCCCCAGCATTTT. Its translation is CASSPTGVVGQPQHF.

The chain employs TRBV28 and TRBJ1-2; 9 bases map to TRBD1. CDR1 is MDHEN, CDR2 SYDVKM, per germline. With V trimmed by 7 bases and J by 8 bases, 14 bases remained unmatched. The CDR3 contains 15 residues. The CDR3, as DNA: TGTGCCAGCACTGTCTTGGCACAGGGGGCTCAAGGCTACACCTTC. Amino acid sequence: CASTVLAQGAQGYTF.

This chain uses TRBV27 with TRBJ1-1; weak D call: TRBD1 (6 bases). Per the germline V gene, CDR1 is MNHEY and CDR2 is SMNVEV (reference sequence). This CDR3 has 13 residues. Trimming took 6 bases from V and 5 from J, leaving 13 bases between them. The CDR3, as DNA: TGTGCCAGCAGCTTAACAGGGAGGACTGAAGCTTTCTTT. Translation: CASSLTGRTEAFF.

The V gene is TRBV5-1, the J gene TRBJ2-5; tentatively, D is TRBD2 (6 bases). Trimming took off 2 bases at V and 1 base at J, with 9 bases between the two ends. The CDR3 runs to 14 residues. Germline lookup yields CDR1 SGHRS and CDR2 YFSETQ. The CDR3 DNA follows: TGCGCCAGCAGCTTTGGGGGGACCCAAGAGACCCAGTACTTC. Its protein product is CASSFGGTQETQYF.

The V call is TRBV11-2, the J call TRBJ2-7; TRBD2 matches 10 bases. V dropped 2 bases and J dropped 3; count of bases not matched to a gene: 7. CDR1 is SGHAT, CDR2 FQNNGV, per germline. The CDR3 is 16 amino acids. The CDR3 DNA reads TGTGCCAGCAGCTTACTCCCTAGCGGGAGTGTCTACGAGCAGTACTTC. This gives the protein CASSLLPSGSVYEQYF.

CDR3 residues: CASSNTGRSGELFF. The CDR3 coding sequence is TGTGCCAGTAGTAATACCGGGAGATCCGGGGAGCTGTTTTTT. V gene TRBV19 combines with J gene TRBJ2-2; D may be TRBD2 (6 bases). V lost 4 bases and J lost 6, with 12 bases in between. CDR3 length: 14 amino acids. From germline, CDR1 is LNHDA and CDR2 SQIVND (reference sequence). Full variable domain (remainder filled in from reference TRBV19 and TRBJ2-2): DGGITQSPKYLFRKEGQNVTLSCEQNLNHDAMYWYRQDPGQGLRLIYYSQIVNDFQKGDIAEGYSVSREKKESFPLTVTSAQKNPTAFYLCASSNTGRSGELFFGEGSRLTVL.

V gene TRBV11-3 combines with J gene TRBJ2-7, with a tentative D call TRBD2 (5 bases). The germline CDR1 and CDR2 sequences are SGHNT and YENEEA. This CDR3 region has 14 residues. V lost 1 base and J lost 2, with 9 bases in between. For the CDR3, the DNA is TGTGCCAGCAGCTTAGGGACTTTTCCCTACGAGCAGTACTTC. It specifies CASSLGTFPYEQYF.

The chain has TRBV6-1 and TRBJ2-7; D could derive from TRBD1 or TRBD2 (5 bases each). Germline V gene sequence: CDR1 MNHNS, CDR2 SASEGT. The V end lost 6 bases, the J end lost 5 bases, and 14 bases lay between the germline ends. This CDR3 is 13 amino acids long. This CDR3 is CASRKLGENEQYF. The CDR3 nucleotides read TGTGCCAGCAGGAAGCTGGGGGAAAACGAGCAGTACTTC.

The rearrangement uses TRBV13 and TRBJ1-2; D is unresolved. V lost 6 bases and J lost 1, with 9 bases in between. The CDR3 is 13 amino acids. CDR1 is PRHDT, CDR2 FYEKMQ, per germline (reference sequence). The CDR3 region has the DNA TGTGCCAGCAGGCCCGGGAATAACTATGGCTACACCTTC. It is translated as CASRPGNNYGYTF.